The 10 T cell receptor beta chains below were found in one sample sequenced in a study of T cells after somatic rescue of genetic block (dated by TCRdb to 2020 to 2022). The receptor library was made with the immunoSEQ multiplex PCR assay. As stored in TCRdb, this immuneACCESS dataset retains in-frame rearrangements with V and J assigned. A fraction of the clones does not appear; measured against another copy, unresolved V genes explain less than half of the discrepancy, and the remainder lacks a known reason. Across this sample there are about 15,000 clones, with about 70% seen only once. The ten biggest clones cover 13% to 15% of the sample. The sample comprised peripheral blood mononuclear cells (PBMCs). These receptors were obtained from a boy between 10 and 17 years old.

The rearrangement links TRBV19 to TRBJ2-5, with 13 bases aligning to TRBD2. The V segment lost 5 bases and the J segment 2 bases; nucleotides outside the gene matches: 11. The germline gives CDR1 LNHDA, CDR2 SQIVND (reference sequence). The CDR3 runs to 18 residues. CDR3 in DNA: TGTGCCAGTAGTCCCCAACCCCGGACTAGCGGGGGACAAGAGACCCAGTACTTC. Encoded protein: CASSPQPRTSGGQETQYF.

The chain carries TRBV28 and TRBJ2-3; D not resolved. The CDR3 loop spans 13 amino acids. V shed 8 bases and J shed 4 bases, with 13 bases lying between them. CDR1 is MDHEN and CDR2 is SYDVKM in the germline V gene. CDR3 sequence: CASSHYGADTQYF. The CDR3 DNA reads TGTGCCAGCTCACATTACGGCGCAGATACGCAGTATTTT.

CDR3 in DNA: TGTGCCAGCAGCTTAGAAAGGGGACTAGCGAGCGACACAGATACGCAGTATTTT. This translates into CASSLERGLASDTDTQYF. The chain employs TRBV7-3 and TRBJ2-3, with 10 bases fitting TRBD2. Losses at the gene ends were 2 bases for V and 2 bases for J; bases not matched to a gene: 10. The CDR3 has 18 residues. The germline V gene encodes CDR1 SGHTA and CDR2 FQGTGA.

The V and J genes are TRBV5-6 and TRBJ2-5; maybe TRBD2 (6 bases). CDR1 and CDR2 (germline): SGHDT, YYEEEE. The germline V and J ends were trimmed by 4 bases and 4 bases, with 17 bases remaining between them. The CDR3 consists of 15 residues. CDR3 coding DNA: TGTGCCAGCAGCGAGTTGACCCAAGCGGGAGAGACCCAGTACTTC. The encoded protein is CASSELTQAGETQYF.

The rearrangement links TRBV5-8 to TRBJ1-4; 7 bases match TRBD1. J lost 3 bases, V lost 0 bases, and 2 bases had no gene match. Germline lookup yields CDR1 SGHTS and CDR2 YDEGEE. The CDR3 length is 15 residues. CDR3: CASSLGQGANEKLFF. The CDR3 DNA is TGTGCCAGCAGCTTGGGACAGGGCGCTAATGAAAAACTGTTTTTT.

V is TRBV18 and J is TRBJ1-2, with 8 positions matching TRBD1. With V trimmed by 5 bases and J by 4 bases, 6 bases remained unmatched. The CDR3 is made up of 14 amino acids. Germline CDR1 and CDR2: KGHSH and LQKENI. The CDR3 loop is CASSSGQGPYGYTF. The CDR3, as DNA: TGTGCCAGCTCATCTGGACAGGGTCCCTATGGCTACACCTTC.

The V call is TRBV10-2, the J call TRBJ2-5; TRBD1 aligns across 9 bases. There are 12 residues in the CDR3. Germline CDR1 is WSHSY and CDR2 is SAAADI. V lost 8 bases, J lost 6 bases, and 4 bases stayed unmatched. CDR3 sequence reads: CASRQGVKTQYF. As DNA, the CDR3 is TGCGCCAGCCGACAGGGGGTAAAGACCCAGTACTTC.

The J gene is TRBJ1-1, the V gene TRBV19; D remains unclear. The CDR3 length is 13 residues. V lost 5 bases and J lost 1, with 8 bases in between. Germline CDR1 LNHDA, CDR2 SQIVND (reference sequence). The CDR3 region has the DNA TGTGCCAGTAGTTCGACTGCGAACACTGAAGCTTTCTTT. Its protein product is CASSSTANTEAFF.

This rearrangement joins TRBV18 to TRBJ2-3; 9 positions agree with TRBD1. Germline V gives CDR1 KGHSH, CDR2 LQKENI. The CDR3 totals 16 residues. V was pared by 0 bases and J by 6 bases, with 7 bases of the junction left unmatched. The CDR3 loop is CASSPPRDRVEDTQYF. The DNA of the CDR3 is TGTGCCAGCTCACCACCTCGGGACAGGGTCGAGGATACGCAGTATTTT.

The chain links TRBV5-1 to TRBJ2-2; D unresolved. Trimming cost V 4 bases and J 6 bases, with 10 bases left between them. CDR3 length equals 13 residues. Germline values: CDR1 SGHRS, CDR2 YFSETQ. The CDR3 DNA is TGCGCCAGCAGCACCAGACCTTCCGGGGAGCTGTTTTTT. It yields the protein CASSTRPSGELFF.